The 32 T cell receptor beta chains given below trace back to one sample, sequenced in a study of T cell responses to AZD1222 COVID-19 vaccine. Method: immunoSEQ multiplex PCR; TCRdb's copy keeps in-frame clones and lacks some. The table has tens of thousands of clones, 65% to 85% seen once; the top ten hold around 20%. The specimen was peripheral blood, collected on day 0 of AZD1222 vaccination. All receptors derive from an adult in good health.

This clone turned up a few times. The chain has TRBV11-3 and TRBJ2-5, with 8 bases that match TRBD2. Germline CDR1 is SGHNT and CDR2 is YENEEA. Unmatched junction bases numbered 9, after V lost 4 bases and J lost 5 bases. CDR3 length equals 15 residues. Written as DNA, the CDR3 is TGTGCCAGCAGCTCCGGGACTAGTGGCTCGGAGACCCAGTACTTC. It specifies CASSSGTSGSETQYF. Based on the CDR3 plus reference TRBV11-3 and TRBJ2-5, the full variable domain is EAGVVQSPRYKIIEKKQPVAFWCNPISGHNTLYWYLQNLGQGPELLIRYENEEAVDDSQLPKDRFSAERLKGVDSTLKIQPAELGDSAVYLCASSSGTSGSETQYFGPGTRLLVL.

The chain has TRBV15 and TRBJ2-3; D is unresolved. CDR3 length: 15 residues. CDR1 and CDR2 from the germline V gene are LNHNV and YYDKDF (reference sequence). Trimming shortened V by 0 bases and J by 0 bases, and 7 bases separated the two germline ends. Written as DNA, the CDR3 is TGTGCCACCAGCAGAGAGGCCAGTAGCACAGATACGCAGTATTTT. Translation gives CATSREASSTDTQYF.

As to this clone: The same CDR3 is also encoded by other DNA sequences in this sample. The chain employs TRBV6-5 and TRBJ1-1, with TRBD1 matching over 7 bases. Germline-derived CDR1 and CDR2 are MNHEY and SVGAGI. Trimming took 4 bases from V and 2 from J; bases not matched to a gene: 4. The CDR3 sequence is 14 residues long. The CDR3 protein is CASSSTGSNTEAFF. As DNA, the CDR3 is TGTGCCAGCAGTTCGACAGGGAGTAACACTGAAGCTTTCTTT.

The CDR3 region is CASSHVFDAGELFF. The CDR3 coding sequence is TGCGCCAGCAGCCATGTGTTTGATGCCGGGGAGCTGTTTTTT. The gene calls are TRBV4-1 and TRBJ2-2; no clear D gene. The CDR3 extends over 14 amino acids. CDR1 and CDR2 from the germline V gene are MGHRA and YSYEKL. The germline V and J ends were trimmed by 3 bases and 6 bases, with 11 bases remaining between them.

The chain links TRBV3-1 (or the pseudogene TRBV3-2) to TRBJ1-2, with no clear D. In germline, CDR1 is LGHDT, CDR2 YNNKEL (reference sequence). CDR3 length equals 16 residues. The germline V and J ends were trimmed by 1 base and 4 bases, with 16 bases remaining between them. DNA for the CDR3: TGTGCCAGCAGCCAAGCCTATCAGCCGGACTTCTATGGCTACACCTTC. Amino acids: CASSQAYQPDFYGYTF.

The chain carries TRBV24-1 and TRBJ1-2; no reliable D call. Per the germline V gene, CDR1 is KGHDR and CDR2 is SFDVKD. The CDR3 loop spans 16 amino acids. V lost 1 base, J lost 3 bases, and 14 bases lay in between. The CDR3 spells CATSDLAGALYYGYTF. For the CDR3, the DNA is TGTGCCACCAGTGATTTAGCAGGCGCGCTCTACTATGGCTACACCTTC.

The chain combines TRBV27 with TRBJ2-2, with 7 bases identical to TRBD2. This CDR3 contains 16 residues. Germline lookup yields CDR1 MNHEY and CDR2 SMNVEV (reference sequence). Trimming at V came to 5 bases and at J to 2 bases, leaving 8 bases not matched to a gene. The DNA for the CDR3 is TGTGCCAGCAGTCTCTCCCGGGACTACAACACCGGGGAGCTGTTTTTT. It translates to CASSLSRDYNTGELFF.

This chain uses TRBV5-5 with TRBJ1-4; 7 nucleotides line up with TRBD1. The CDR3 is 15 residues long. The ends lost 4 bases at V and 3 bases at J; junction bases unmatched: 6. CDR1 and CDR2 (germline): SGHKS, YYEKEE (reference sequence). CDR3 protein: CASSQPGQPNEKLFF. DNA of the CDR3: TGTGCCAGCAGCCAGCCGGGACAGCCTAATGAAAAACTGTTTTTT. The full variable domain, its missing parts supplied by reference TRBV5-5 and TRBJ1-4, is DAGVTQSPTHLIKTRGQQVTLRCSPISGHKSVSWYQQVLGQGPQFIFQYYEKEERGRGNFPDRFSARQFPNYSSELNVNALLLGDSALYLCASSQPGQPNEKLFFGSGTQLSVL.

The V call is TRBV7-9, the J call TRBJ2-5, with TRBD1 matching over 8 bases. This CDR3 has 16 residues. Trimming removed 4 bases from V and 6 bases from J; junction bases left unmatched: 13. The germline gives CDR1 SEHNR, CDR2 FQNEAQ (reference sequence). CDR3 DNA: TGTGCCAGCAGCTCATCCGGAAAGGACAGGGATAAGACCCAGTACTTC. Amino acids: CASSSSGKDRDKTQYF.

The CDR3 DNA follows: TGTGCCAGCAGTCCCATCCCCGTGCTAGCGGGGTATATAGGGACCCAGTACTTC. Encoded protein: CASSPIPVLAGYIGTQYF. This chain uses TRBV27 with TRBJ2-5; TRBD2 aligns across 9 bases. This CDR3 region has 18 residues. Trimming took 5 bases from V and 7 from J; bases not matched to a gene: 20. The germline V gene encodes CDR1 MNHEY and CDR2 SMNVEV (reference sequence).

The rearrangement uses TRBV7-2 and TRBJ2-1; D possibly corresponds to TRBD1 (6 bases). Germline V gene lookup returns CDR1 SGHTA and CDR2 FQGNSA. V lost 5 bases and J lost 9, with 14 bases in between. The CDR3 has 13 amino acids. The CDR3 nucleotides are TGTGCCAGCAGCCAAAGGGGGTTGGGTGAGCAGTTCTTC. This codes for CASSQRGLGEQFF.

This rearrangement joins TRBV3-1 (or the pseudogene TRBV3-2) to TRBJ1-1, with 7 nucleotides matching TRBD1. CDR1 and CDR2 from the germline V gene are LGHDT and YNNKEL (reference sequence). Unmatched junction bases numbered 15, after V lost 8 bases and J lost 6 bases. The CDR3 length is 15 residues. CDR3 region: CASSFLSPGTAEAFF. DNA for the CDR3: TGTGCCAGCTCTTTCTTGAGCCCCGGGACAGCTGAAGCTTTCTTT.

This rearrangement joins TRBV5-1 to TRBJ1-5; D ambiguous. The V gene lost 0 bases and the J gene lost 0 bases, with 10 bases spanning the gap. Germline V gene sequence: CDR1 SGHRS, CDR2 YFSETQ. The CDR3 has 16 amino acids. Here the CDR3 DNA reads TGCGCCAGCAGCTTGGAAGGGATTCATAGCAATCAGCCCCAGCATTTT. As protein: CASSLEGIHSNQPQHF.

The chain has TRBV27 and TRBJ1-1, with 8 bases that match TRBD1. Losses at the gene ends were 8 bases for V and 4 bases for J; bases not matched to a gene: 6. Germline lookup yields CDR1 MNHEY and CDR2 SMNVEV (reference sequence). The CDR3 is 13 amino acids. The CDR3 spells CASADRASTEAFF. The CDR3 bases are TGTGCCAGCGCGGACAGGGCCAGCACTGAAGCTTTCTTT.

The chain recombines TRBV7-9 with TRBJ1-2; the D gene is possibly TRBD1 (6 bases). There are 14 residues in the CDR3. Germline lookup yields CDR1 SEHNR and CDR2 FQNEAQ (reference sequence). Deletions cut 7 bases from V and 7 bases from J, with 19 bases between. CDR3 amino acids: CASTPSGGPIGYTF. The CDR3 DNA follows: TGTGCCAGCACCCCTTCTGGGGGGCCTATTGGCTACACCTTC.

The V and J genes are TRBV28 and TRBJ1-2; D gene uncertain. V shed 5 bases and J shed 4 bases, with 8 bases lying between them. This CDR3 has 12 amino acids. In germline, CDR1 is MDHEN, CDR2 SYDVKM. The CDR3 loop reads CASSPGTYGYTF. CDR3 DNA: TGTGCCAGCAGTCCCGGAACCTATGGCTACACCTTC.

V is TRBV30 and J is TRBJ1-6; TRBD1 is a possible D gene (5 bases). Germline-derived CDR1 and CDR2 are GTSNPN and SVGIG (reference sequence). The CDR3 contains 12 residues. The V gene lost 4 bases and the J gene lost 7 bases, with 8 bases spanning the gap. CDR3 protein: CAWTAGNSPLHF. CDR3 nucleotides: TGTGCCTGGACGGCAGGGAATTCACCCCTCCACTTT. Together with reference TRBV30 and TRBJ1-6, the CDR3 gives the full variable domain: SQTIHQWPATLVQPVGSPLSLECTVEGTSNPNLYWYRQAAGRGLQLLFYSVGIGQISSEVPQNLSASRPQDRQFILSSKKLLLSDSGFYLCAWTAGNSPLHFGNGTRLTVT.

The chain carries TRBV7-2 and TRBJ1-1; TRBD1 matches 8 bases. The CDR3 is 13 residues long. Germline V lookup: CDR1 SGHTA, CDR2 FQGNSA. V was clipped by 5 bases and J by 5 bases; unmatched bases: 4. CDR3 sequence: CASSNRGGTEAFF. The CDR3 nucleotides are TGTGCCAGCAGCAACAGGGGGGGGACTGAAGCTTTCTTT.

This clone was counted once. CDR3 in amino acids: CATSRDRAVNTEAFF. The DNA for the CDR3 is TGTGCCACCAGCAGAGATCGGGCGGTTAACACTGAAGCTTTCTTT. The chain combines TRBV15 with TRBJ1-1; D uncertain. This CDR3 has 15 amino acids. Trimming cost V 0 bases and J 2 bases, with 10 bases left between them. From germline, CDR1 is LNHNV and CDR2 YYDKDF (reference sequence).

V and J are TRBV9 and TRBJ2-5, with D uncertain. V was cut by 3 bases and J by 5 bases, with 14 bases left in between. Germline CDR1 is SGDLS and CDR2 is YYNGEE. The CDR3 runs 14 residues. The CDR3 spells CASSAGDRAETQYF. The DNA of the CDR3 is TGTGCCAGCAGCGCCGGAGACCGGGCGGAGACCCAGTACTTC.

This chain connects TRBV28 to TRBJ1-1, with 10 bases fitting TRBD1. CDR3 length: 14 amino acids. Germline V lookup: CDR1 MDHEN, CDR2 SYDVKM. Losses at the gene ends were 5 bases for V and 7 bases for J; bases not matched to a gene: 7. CDR3 in amino acids: CASSPGDRGGEAFF. CDR3 bases: TGTGCCAGCAGTCCGGGGGACAGGGGCGGTGAAGCTTTCTTT.

The chain is built from TRBV6-1 and TRBJ1-5; a weak D match, TRBD1 (6 bases). This CDR3 contains 15 residues. V was clipped by 3 bases and J by 3 bases, with 12 bases between them. Germline V gene lookup returns CDR1 MNHNS and CDR2 SASEGT. CDR3 in amino acids: CASSDPGTNNQPQHF. In nucleotides, the CDR3 is TGTGCCAGCAGTGATCCCGGGACAAACAATCAGCCCCAGCATTTT.

The chain uses TRBV5-1 and TRBJ1-4, with TRBD1 as a possible D gene (6 bases). Germline assignment: CDR1 SGHRS and CDR2 YFSETQ. The length of the CDR3 is 15 residues. With 1 base removed from V and 7 bases from J, the gap between germline ends came to 14 bases. CDR3 DNA sequence: TGCGCCAGCAGCTTGAACGGGGGCGAGGGTGAAAAACTGTTTTTT. Translating gives CASSLNGGEGEKLFF.

This clone was counted once. The chain recombines TRBV28 with TRBJ1-5; TRBD1 is a possible D gene (5 bases). Germline CDR1 is MDHEN and CDR2 is SYDVKM. The germline V and J ends were trimmed by 3 bases and 6 bases, with 12 bases remaining between them. The CDR3 is made up of 14 amino acids. CDR3 DNA: TGTGCCAGCAGTTTCCCAGGGACTCGTCAGCCCCAGCATTTT. Protein: CASSFPGTRQPQHF.

The chain links TRBV28 to TRBJ2-5; 7 bases fit TRBD1. Losses at the gene ends were 1 base for V and 1 base for J; bases not matched to a gene: 12. CDR1 MDHEN and CDR2 SYDVKM come from the germline V gene. The CDR3 length is 18 residues. CDR3 loop: CASSLSGGLGTLQETQYF. The CDR3, as DNA: TGTGCCAGCAGTTTATCAGGGGGTTTGGGAACCCTCCAAGAGACCCAGTACTTC.

The CDR3 reads CAISDPMDGGNQPQHF. As DNA, the CDR3 is TGTGCCATCAGTGACCCGATGGATGGGGGCAATCAGCCCCAGCATTTT. The chain recombines TRBV10-3 with TRBJ1-5; no firm D call. The V gene's germline CDR1 is ENHRY and CDR2 SYGVKD. CDR3 length: 16 amino acids. V was clipped by 3 bases and J by 2 bases, with 14 bases between them.

The chain couples TRBV6-2 or TRBV6-3 to TRBJ1-1; D possibly corresponds to TRBD1 (5 bases). The germline gives CDR1 MNHEY, CDR2 SVGEGT. Trimming took 0 bases from V and 5 from J, leaving 19 bases between them. This CDR3 spans 17 amino acids. CDR3 nucleotide sequence: TGTGCCAGCAGTTACTCCCCAGTCATAGGGGCTTGGACTGAAGCTTTCTTT. It translates to CASSYSPVIGAWTEAFF.

The V and J genes are TRBV27 and TRBJ1-6; unclear D gene. V was clipped by 2 bases and J by 8 bases, with 13 bases between them. The CDR3 is 15 residues long. CDR1 MNHEY and CDR2 SMNVEV come from the germline V gene (reference sequence). CDR3 in amino acids: CASSLELGGYSPLHF. CDR3 nucleotide sequence: TGTGCCAGCAGTTTAGAGCTCGGAGGATATTCACCCCTCCACTTT.

This clone was detected only a few times. The chain combines TRBV6-5 with TRBJ1-6, with D possibly matching TRBD1 (6 bases). The CDR3 consists of 13 residues. V was pared by 8 bases and J by 10 bases, with 15 bases between. The V gene's germline CDR1 is MNHEY and CDR2 SVGAGI. CDR3 residues: CASGTDSGSPLHF. CDR3 sequence (DNA): TGTGCCAGCGGTACGGACAGTGGGTCACCCCTCCACTTT.

This chain connects TRBV7-9 to TRBJ1-6; the D gene is possibly TRBD1 (5 bases). Germline V gives CDR1 SEHNR, CDR2 FQNEAQ (reference sequence). Trimming pared 3 bases from V and 5 bases from J, leaving 14 bases between. CDR3 size: 16 residues. The CDR3 reads CASSFRGTRNNSPLHF. In DNA, the CDR3 is TGTGCCAGCAGCTTCCGGGGGACGCGTAATAATTCACCCCTCCACTTT.

The chain employs TRBV5-4 and TRBJ1-5; D unresolved. Trimming cost V 2 bases and J 1 base, with 7 bases left between them. Germline-derived CDR1 and CDR2 are SGHNT and YYREEE (reference sequence). CDR3 size: 14 residues. The CDR3, as DNA: TGTGCCAGCAGCTTTCCCGGAAGCAATCAGCCCCAGCATTTT. It codes for CASSFPGSNQPQHF.

The chain combines TRBV27 with TRBJ1-1; a weak D match, TRBD1 (5 bases). Trimming pared 4 bases from V and 0 bases from J, leaving 12 bases between. CDR3 length: 15 amino acids. Germline V gene sequence: CDR1 MNHEY, CDR2 SMNVEV (reference sequence). The CDR3 DNA reads as TGTGCCAGCAGTTGGGTGGGGGATTTGAACACTGAAGCTTTCTTT. Translation gives CASSWVGDLNTEAFF.